The 13 T cell receptor beta chains listed next were all sequenced from one sample in a study of blood T cell repertoires in COVID-19. The method was immunoSEQ multiplex PCR; TCRdb's version includes in-frame clones alone and lacks a portion of them. The sample gives 300,000 to 350,000 clones, less than 90% of which show up once; over 0.8% is in the top ten. The sample taken for sequencing was PBMCs or T cells enriched from blood (not recorded which). All receptors derive from a woman aged 25 to 39 who had recovered from COVID-19.

This rearrangement joins TRBV28 to TRBJ1-6; the D is unclear. V gave up 7 bases and J gave up 9 bases, with 19 bases separating them. The CDR3 spans 15 residues. Germline CDR1 is MDHEN and CDR2 is SYDVKM. CDR3 residues: CASTQSGRKGSPLHF. CDR3 DNA: TGTGCCAGCACCCAATCCGGGAGAAAGGGTTCACCCCTCCACTTT. The whole variable domain, filled in from reference TRBV28 and TRBJ1-6, reads DVKVTQSSRYLVKRTGEKVFLECVQDMDHENMFWYRQDPGLGLRLIYFSYDVKMKEKGDIPEGYSVSREKKERFSLILESASTNQTSMYLCASTQSGRKGSPLHFGNGTRLTVT.

The chain carries TRBV3-1 (or the pseudogene TRBV3-2) and TRBJ2-2, with 7 positions matching TRBD2. J was trimmed by 6 bases and V by 1 base; bases with no gene match: 2. The V gene's germline CDR1 is LGHDT and CDR2 YNNKEL (reference sequence). This CDR3 has 14 residues. CDR3 coding DNA: TGTGCCAGCAGCCAAGGAACTAGCGCCGGGGAGCTGTTTTTT. Translation: CASSQGTSAGELFF.

J is TRBJ1-1 and V is TRBV28; 8 bases line up with TRBD1. This CDR3 region has 15 residues. Germline V CDR1 and CDR2: MDHEN, SYDVKM. J gave up 7 bases and V 5 bases, and 12 bases lay outside the gene matches. The CDR3 DNA sequence: TGTGCCAGCAGTGGCGGACAGGGCGGGTTTTATGAAGCTTTCTTT. It specifies CASSGGQGGFYEAFF.

The chain couples TRBV6-2 or TRBV6-3 to TRBJ1-1; D uncertain. From germline, CDR1 is MNHEY and CDR2 SVGEGT. This CDR3 comprises 14 residues. The V end lost 0 bases, the J end lost 8 bases, and 13 bases lay between the germline ends. The CDR3 DNA reads TGTGCCAGCAGTTACTCGCGGGATAGGTACGAAGCTTTCTTT. As protein: CASSYSRDRYEAFF.

This chain joins TRBV30 and TRBJ1-2, with 7 nucleotides matching TRBD1. The germline V gene has CDR1 GTSNPN and CDR2 SVGIG (reference sequence). CDR3 length equals 14 residues. Losses at the gene ends were 4 bases for V and 0 bases for J; bases not matched to a gene: 5. CDR3 sequence reads: CAWTRQGANYGYTF. The DNA of the CDR3 is TGTGCCTGGACCCGACAGGGAGCTAACTATGGCTACACCTTC. Looking up the rest from reference TRBV30 and TRBJ1-2 gives the full variable domain: SQTIHQWPATLVQPVGSPLSLECTVEGTSNPNLYWYRQAAGRGLQLLFYSVGIGQISSEVPQNLSASRPQDRQFILSSKKLLLSDSGFYLCAWTRQGANYGYTFGSGTRLTVV.

V gene TRBV5-6 combines with J gene TRBJ2-1; 8 bases match TRBD1. CDR3 size: 16 residues. J was trimmed by 4 bases and V by 6 bases; bases with no gene match: 12. CDR1 and CDR2 (germline): SGHDT, YYEEEE. In DNA form, the CDR3 reads TGTGCCAGCATGCCCCGAGTCAGGGGGCAGTACAATGAGCAGTTCTTC. Translated: CASMPRVRGQYNEQFF.

The rearrangement links TRBV19 to TRBJ2-7; a weak D match, TRBD1 (6 bases). V was clipped by 5 bases and J by 6 bases, with 23 bases between them. Germline V gives CDR1 LNHDA, CDR2 SQIVND (reference sequence). This CDR3 comprises 16 residues. The CDR3 sequence: CASSLQTGNPIREQYF. DNA of the CDR3: TGTGCCAGTAGTCTGCAAACAGGGAATCCAATACGCGAGCAGTACTTC.

The genes are TRBV20-1 and TRBJ1-2; D is unresolved. From germline, CDR1 is DFQATT and CDR2 SNEGSKA (reference sequence). This CDR3 contains 12 residues. Trimming pared 3 bases from V and 3 bases from J, leaving 8 bases between. CDR3 coding DNA: TGCAGTGCTAGTGACACAGACTATGGCTACACCTTC. It specifies CSASDTDYGYTF.

The chain has TRBV28 and TRBJ2-3; 8 bases align to TRBD1. The trim removed 5 bases at V and 2 bases at J, leaving 15 bases unmatched. Germline V gene data show CDR1 as MDHEN and CDR2 as SYDVKM. The CDR3 has 18 amino acids. The CDR3 nucleotides read TGTGCCAGCAGTCGCGGACAGGGCGCGACCGGCGACACAGATACGCAGTATTTT. Translating gives CASSRGQGATGDTDTQYF.

This clone was counted between two and nine times. V gene TRBV5-8 combines with J gene TRBJ1-2; D is perhaps TRBD1 (5 bases). V was cut by 4 bases and J by 0 bases, with 13 bases left in between. Germline loops: CDR1 SGHTS, CDR2 YDEGEE. This CDR3 spans 15 amino acids. The DNA of the CDR3 is TGTGCCAGCAGCACGCGACAGTACACTAACTATGGCTACACCTTC. This codes for CASSTRQYTNYGYTF.

The genes are TRBV23-1 and TRBJ2-4; D not resolved. TRBV23-1 is labeled an ORF, and its function is uncertain. V shed 4 bases and J shed 0 bases, with 16 bases lying between them. The CDR3 is 17 amino acids. The chain's CDR3 is CASSPISLTLAKNIQYF. CDR3 coding DNA: TGCGCCAGCAGTCCCATCTCGCTGACTCTAGCCAAAAACATTCAGTACTTC.

V is TRBV25-1 and J is TRBJ2-3; TRBD2 is a possible D gene (6 bases). CDR3 length equals 16 residues. V gave up 1 base and J gave up 1 base, with 12 bases separating them. Per the germline V gene, CDR1 is MGHDK and CDR2 is SYGVNS. The CDR3 DNA reads as TGTGCCAGCAGTGAATTGTTAGCGGAGGGCACAGATACGCAGTATTTT. This sequence encodes CASSELLAEGTDTQYF.

J is TRBJ1-1 and V is TRBV2, with D hard to call. This CDR3 spans 16 amino acids. CDR1 and CDR2 from the germline V gene are SNHLY and FYNNEI. Trimming left V 2 bases short and J 0 bases short, with 13 bases between. The chain's CDR3 is CASSESGQSMNTEAFF. CDR3 bases: TGTGCCAGCAGTGAATCGGGTCAGAGTATGAACACTGAAGCTTTCTTT.